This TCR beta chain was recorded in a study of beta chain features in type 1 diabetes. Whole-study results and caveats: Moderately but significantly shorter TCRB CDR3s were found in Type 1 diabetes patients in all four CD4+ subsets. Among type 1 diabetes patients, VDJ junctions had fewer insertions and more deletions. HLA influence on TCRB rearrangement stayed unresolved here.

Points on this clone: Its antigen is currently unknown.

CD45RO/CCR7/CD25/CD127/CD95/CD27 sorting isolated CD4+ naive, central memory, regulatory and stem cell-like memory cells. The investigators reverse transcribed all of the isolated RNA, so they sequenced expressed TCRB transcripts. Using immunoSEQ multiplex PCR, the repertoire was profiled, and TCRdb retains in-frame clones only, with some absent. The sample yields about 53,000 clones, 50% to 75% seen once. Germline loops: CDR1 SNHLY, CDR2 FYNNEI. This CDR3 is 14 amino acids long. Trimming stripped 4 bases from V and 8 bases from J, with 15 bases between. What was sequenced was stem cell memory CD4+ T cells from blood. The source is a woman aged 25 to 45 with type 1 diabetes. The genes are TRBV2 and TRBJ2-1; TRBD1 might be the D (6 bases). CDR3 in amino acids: CASSAHPGADEQFF. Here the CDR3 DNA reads TGTGCCAGCAGTGCACATCCAGGGGCGGATGAGCAGTTCTTC.